The sequence of this T cell receptor (beta chain) was determined in a study of T-cell memory formation after mild COVID-19 (dated by TCRdb to the early 2020s). A note on the overall study: TCR sequence clusters from the two donors were largely donor specific. T-cell clones expanding and contracting after mild COVID-19 in two donors were tracked by longitudinal TCRalpha and TCRbeta repertoire sequencing. Two young, previously healthy adult volunteers, one female and one male, were included in the cohort. What the work shows at the level of the full study, not this receptor alone: Contracting CD4+ clones appeared mostly in the CM and EM memory subsets, whereas CD8+ clones were enriched in EMRA. Some responding clones were detected in pre-infection memory, suggesting pre-existing cross-reactive memory T cells joined the SARS-CoV-2 response. SARS-CoV-2 specificity of the second-wave clones peaking on day 37 was not confirmed. Balanced CD4/CD8 phenotypes were observed for clones contracting from day 15 to 85, whereas a bias towards CD4+ was observed for a second wave of clones expanding from day 15 to 37. The study included only a couple of mild cases, and larger cohorts that include severe cases with pre-infection samples were judged to be necessary.

CDR1 and CDR2 (SGHRS, YFSETQ) derive from the germline V gene. Ends trimmed: V by 5 bases, J by 2 bases; bases unmatched to a gene: 6. Measured from the cysteine to the phenylalanine, the CDR3 is 14 residues long. The kept DNA is CDR3 alone, 42 bases in frame from the first base. TCRdb lists the instrument as Illumina NovaSeq 6000. TCRalpha and TCRbeta cDNA libraries were constructed by 5'RACE with constant-segment primers, with sample barcodes and unique molecular identifiers being introduced. Trizol reagent was used to extract RNA from every sample. Amplification of the libraries took two PCR steps, and the second step added a second sample barcode plus Illumina TruSeq adapters. The libraries were sequenced on an Illumina NovaSeq using 2 x 150 bp paired-end reads. As for the authors' bioinformatics: With migec v1.2.7, reads were demultiplexed and then collapsed into UMI-guided consensus sequences. Using mixcr v2.1.11, the UMI consensuses were aligned to TRA and TRB V and J templates and assembled into clonotypes. Clonotypes were classified as expanded or contracted when called significant by both edgeR and NoisET, with noise models trained on biological replicates. edgeR calls used a false discovery rate-adjusted p below 0.01 and a log2 fold-change threshold of 1. As an exploratory analysis of dynamics, max-normalized trajectories of the 1000 most abundant clonotypes were examined with PCA combined with hierarchical clustering. Each responding clone was given a CD4 or CD8 phenotype based on the CD4+ and CD8+ repertoires, which had been sequenced separately. TCRdb trimmed the raw reads at Q25, called clones with MiXCR and kept productive beta chains. A single entry per CDR3 protein holds the most common genes and DNA from its merged rows. The V and J calls and clone size are TCRdb's, not the authors'. Within this sample are hundreds of thousands of distinct CDR3 sequences, with 20% to 25% of them counted one time only. The ten largest account for approximately 13% of the sample.

With regard to this clonotype: No cognate antigen has been identified for it. Per-base qualities were not stored, and no clone one base away is much larger.

PBMCs were isolated by Ficoll-Paque density gradient centrifugation. Sequenced material: PBMCs or a T cell subset sorted from them (not recorded which). The TCR was taken from an adult woman who had mild COVID-19 (a few samples of this study predate the infection). The sample titles of this study are shuffled in the database, so cell type and time point are left out; the donor was told from shared clones. The V and J genes are TRBV5-1 and TRBJ1-2, and 7 junction bases match TRBD1. The CDR3 region reads CASRREGQNYGYTF. The nucleotides are TGCGCCAGCAGAAGAGAGGGACAGAACTATGGCTACACCTTC.